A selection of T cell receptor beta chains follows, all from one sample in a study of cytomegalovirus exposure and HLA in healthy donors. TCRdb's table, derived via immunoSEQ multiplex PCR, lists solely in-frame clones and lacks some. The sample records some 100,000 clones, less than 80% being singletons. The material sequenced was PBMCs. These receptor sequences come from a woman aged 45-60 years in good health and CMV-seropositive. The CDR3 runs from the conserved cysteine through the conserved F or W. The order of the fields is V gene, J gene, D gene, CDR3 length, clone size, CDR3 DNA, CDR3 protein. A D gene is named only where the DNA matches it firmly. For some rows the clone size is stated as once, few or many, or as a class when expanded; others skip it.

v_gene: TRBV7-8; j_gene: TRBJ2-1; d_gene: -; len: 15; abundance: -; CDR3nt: TGTGCCAGCAGTCCAGGGGTTGGCTCCTACAATGAGCAGTTCTTC; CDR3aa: CASSPGVGSYNEQFF
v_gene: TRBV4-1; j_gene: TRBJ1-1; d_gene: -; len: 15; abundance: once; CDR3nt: TGCGCCAGCAGCCAAGAGAGGGGGATGGGCACTGAAGCTTTCTTT; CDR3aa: CASSQERGMGTEAFF
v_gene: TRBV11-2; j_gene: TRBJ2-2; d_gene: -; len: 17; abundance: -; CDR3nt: TGTGCCACTACCCGGGACTCACGAACTGGGGACGGCGGGGAGCTGTTTTTT; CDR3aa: CATTRDSRTGDGGELFF
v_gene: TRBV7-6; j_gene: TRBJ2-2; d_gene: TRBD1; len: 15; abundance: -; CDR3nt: TGTGCCAGCAGCTCAAACAGGGGGCTATTCGGGGAGCTGTTTTTT; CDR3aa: CASSSNRGLFGELFF
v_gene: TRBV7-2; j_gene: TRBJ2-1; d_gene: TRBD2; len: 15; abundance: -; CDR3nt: TGTGCCAGCAGCTTTAGCGGGAGGGCCTACAATGAGCAGTTCTTC; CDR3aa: CASSFSGRAYNEQFF
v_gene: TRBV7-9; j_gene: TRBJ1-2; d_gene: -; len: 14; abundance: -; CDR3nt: TGTTCCAGCAGCTTAGGACGAAGCGGCTATGGCTACACCTTC; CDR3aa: CSSSLGRSGYGYTF
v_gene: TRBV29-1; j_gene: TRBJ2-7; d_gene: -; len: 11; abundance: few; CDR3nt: TGCAGCGTTTCCTCCTCCTACGAGCAGTACTTC; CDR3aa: CSVSSSYEQYF
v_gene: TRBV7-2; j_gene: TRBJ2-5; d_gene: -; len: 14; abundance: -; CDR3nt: TGTGCCAGCAGCTTATCGGCGGCTCAAGAGACCCAGTACTTC; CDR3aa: CASSLSAAQETQYF
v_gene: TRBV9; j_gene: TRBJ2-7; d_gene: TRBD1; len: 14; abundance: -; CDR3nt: TGTGCCAGCAGCCTTAGTCCAGGGGGCTACGAGCAGTACTTC; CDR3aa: CASSLSPGGYEQYF
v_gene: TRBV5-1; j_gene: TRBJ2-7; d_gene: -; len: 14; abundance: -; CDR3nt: TGCGCCAGCAGCTTGGAAGGACAGCCCTACGAGCAGTACTTC; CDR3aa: CASSLEGQPYEQYF
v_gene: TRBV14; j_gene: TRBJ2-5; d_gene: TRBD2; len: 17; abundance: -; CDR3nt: TGTGCCAGCAGCCAAGAATCAAGCGGGAGAGTCCAAGAGACCCAGTACTTC; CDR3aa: CASSQESSGRVQETQYF
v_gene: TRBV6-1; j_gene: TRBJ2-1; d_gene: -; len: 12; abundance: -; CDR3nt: TGTGCCAGCCAGAGCGGTTACAATGAGCAGTTCTTC; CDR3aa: CASQSGYNEQFF
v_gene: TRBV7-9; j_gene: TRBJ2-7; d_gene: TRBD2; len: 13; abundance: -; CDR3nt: TGTGCCAGCATCCACTCTAGCGGCTACGAGCAGTACTTC; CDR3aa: CASIHSSGYEQYF
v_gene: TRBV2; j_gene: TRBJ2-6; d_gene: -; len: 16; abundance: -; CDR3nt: TGTGCCAGCAGTGAACGGGGGACGCAAGGGGCCAACGTCCTGACTTTC; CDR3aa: CASSERGTQGANVLTF
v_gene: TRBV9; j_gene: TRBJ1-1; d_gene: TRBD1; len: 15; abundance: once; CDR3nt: TGTGCCAGCAGCGTAGATGCAAGGGGGCACACTGAAGCTTTCTTT; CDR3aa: CASSVDARGHTEAFF
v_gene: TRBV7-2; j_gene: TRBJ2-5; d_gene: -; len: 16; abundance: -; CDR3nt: TGTGCCAGCAGCACTGAGGGGCGGGGCACCCAAGAGACCCAGTACTTC; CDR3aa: CASSTEGRGTQETQYF
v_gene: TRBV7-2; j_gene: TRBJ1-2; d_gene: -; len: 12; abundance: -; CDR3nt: TGTGCCAGCAGCTTGGGGGGCTATGGCTACACCTTC; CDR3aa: CASSLGGYGYTF